This T cell receptor beta chain was sequenced for a study of human versus mouse CDR3 diversity and MHC coevolution. Overall study results and limits: Compared with mice, human CDR3s carried more deletions and insertions on average. Humans had the largest estimated TCR beta repertoire, 1.5 million to 2 million clonotypes.

The CDR3 length is 15 residues. Germline assignment: CDR1 SGDLS and CDR2 YYNGEE. In the case of this clone: What it binds is unknown. The junction shows a germline mismatch at one end, possibly a read error. Other DNA sequences in this sample translate to the same CDR3.

Profiling relied on immunoSEQ multiplex PCR, and the TCRdb table lists in-frame clones only, not all of them. Of about 60,000 clones in the sample, about 93% were seen once. Cells were CD45RO-negative CD62L-positive naive CD4 T cells sorted from PBMCs. The rearrangement links TRBV9 to TRBJ1-4; maybe TRBD1 (6 bases). The material sequenced was naive CD4+ T cells from blood. Subset here: CD45RO-negative CD62L-positive naive CD4 T cells. This clonotype was sampled from a person in their sixties or seventies in good health. The CDR3 loop is CASSVQGITNEKLFF. The CDR3 nucleotides read TGTGCCAGTAGCGTTCAGGGGATAACTAATGAAAAACTGTTTTTT.